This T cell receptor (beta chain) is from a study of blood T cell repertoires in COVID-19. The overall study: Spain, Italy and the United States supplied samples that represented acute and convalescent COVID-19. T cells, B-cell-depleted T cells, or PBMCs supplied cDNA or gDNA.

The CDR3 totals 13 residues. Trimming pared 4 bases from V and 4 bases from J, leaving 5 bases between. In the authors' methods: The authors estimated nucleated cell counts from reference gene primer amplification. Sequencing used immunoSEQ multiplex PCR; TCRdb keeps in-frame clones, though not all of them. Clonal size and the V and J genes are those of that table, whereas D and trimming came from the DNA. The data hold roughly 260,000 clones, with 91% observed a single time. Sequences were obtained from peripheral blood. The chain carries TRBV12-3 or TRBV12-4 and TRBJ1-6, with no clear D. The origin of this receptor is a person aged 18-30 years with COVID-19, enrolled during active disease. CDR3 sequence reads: CASSSLYNSPLHF. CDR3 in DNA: TGTGCCAGCAGTTCGTTGTATAATTCACCCCTCCACTTT.